These 10 T cell receptor beta chains were sequenced from one sample in a study of shared clonotypes between healthy human individuals. Assay: immunoSEQ multiplex PCR; the TCRdb copy retains only in-frame clones and omits some. The sample holds about 320,000 clones, around 86% seen once. Sequencing was performed on memory CD8+ T cells sorted from blood. Documented subset: CD45RO+ cells pooled with CCR7-negative TemRA cells. The receptors stem from a man in his late teens or twenties in good health.

The gene calls are TRBV7-3 and TRBJ2-7; D gene unclear. The CDR3 contains 14 residues. The ends were cut back, 0 bases at V and 5 bases at J, with 11 bases in the middle. The germline V gene encodes CDR1 SGHTA and CDR2 FQGTGA. For the CDR3, the DNA is TGTGCCAGCAGCTTAACGTTAGGCGGCCACGAGCAGTACTTC. This sequence encodes CASSLTLGGHEQYF.

Comments on this clone: Other nucleotide sequences from this sample produce the same CDR3. The CDR3 nucleotides read TGTGCCAGCAGTCTCATGGGTTCTAATCAGCCCCAGCATTTT. Protein: CASSLMGSNQPQHF. The J gene is TRBJ1-5, the V gene TRBV27, with D uncertain. The germline gives CDR1 MNHEY, CDR2 SMNVEV (reference sequence). This CDR3 has 14 amino acids. V lost 5 bases to trimming and J lost 4 bases, with 12 bases between them.

The rearrangement joins TRBV6-1 to TRBJ2-1, with D perhaps given as TRBD1 or TRBD2 (5 bases each). There are 14 residues in the CDR3. V lost 10 bases, J lost 4 bases, and 17 bases lay in between. Germline lookup yields CDR1 MNHNS and CDR2 SASEGT. CDR3: CATSDLGAYNEQFF. For the CDR3, the DNA is TGTGCCACCTCGGACCTCGGGGCGTACAATGAGCAGTTCTTC.

This rearrangement joins TRBV29-1 to TRBJ2-1, with D maybe TRBD2 (5 bases). The CDR3 runs to 13 residues. Trimming took off 5 bases at V and 4 bases at J, with 12 bases between the two ends. Germline assignment: CDR1 SQVTM and CDR2 ANQGSEA. As DNA, the CDR3 is TGCAGCGTTTCTTATGGAGGATACAATGAGCAGTTCTTC. Its translation is CSVSYGGYNEQFF.

CDR3 amino acids: CASSQRQGTNYGYTF. CDR3 sequence (DNA): TGTGCCAGCAGCCAGAGACAGGGAACTAACTATGGCTACACCTTC. The rearrangement joins TRBV5-8 to TRBJ1-2; 7 bases align to TRBD1. Per germline, CDR1 SGHTS and CDR2 YDEGEE. The CDR3 loop spans 15 amino acids. The J segment lost 0 bases and the V segment lost 4 bases, leaving 6 bases of the junction unmatched.

V gene TRBV10-3 combines with J gene TRBJ2-7; D may be TRBD2 (6 bases). V lost 6 bases to trimming and J lost 0 bases, with 15 bases between them. This CDR3 spans 15 amino acids. Looked up from germline, CDR1 is ENHRY and CDR2 is SYGVKD. The CDR3 here is CAIRTVAESSYEQYF. CDR3 sequence (DNA): TGTGCCATCAGGACAGTAGCGGAAAGCTCCTACGAGCAGTACTTC.

J is TRBJ1-5 and V is TRBV7-9, with 7 bases identical to TRBD1. The CDR3 extends over 16 amino acids. With 1 base clipped from V and 3 bases from J, the junction kept 6 bases outside the gene matches. In germline, CDR1 is SEHNR, CDR2 FQNEAQ (reference sequence). CDR3 sequence (DNA): TGTGCCAGCAGCTTAGGTCCAGGGGGAGTCAATCAGCCCCAGCATTTT. Protein: CASSLGPGGVNQPQHF.

The V call is TRBV27, the J call TRBJ2-2, with 8 bases lining up with TRBD1. Trimming cost V 4 bases and J 2 bases; bases outside gene matches: 6. The CDR3 sequence is 16 residues long. The V gene's germline CDR1 is MNHEY and CDR2 SMNVEV (reference sequence). The CDR3 sequence is CASSSDRGHNTGELFF. The CDR3 bases are TGTGCCAGCAGTTCCGACAGGGGACATAACACCGGGGAGCTGTTTTTT.

This clone was recorded once. This chain uses TRBV9 with TRBJ2-2; 12 bases line up with TRBD2. The V and J ends lost 4 bases and 5 bases, in that order; junction bases with no gene match: 3. The CDR3 is 15 amino acids. CDR1 is SGDLS and CDR2 is YYNGEE in the germline V gene. The CDR3 nucleotides read TGTGCCAGCAGCATTGGACTAGCGGGAACCGGGGAGCTGTTTTTT. As protein: CASSIGLAGTGELFF.

Concerning this clone itself: Within the sample, other DNA sequences also encode this same CDR3. This chain joins TRBV14 and TRBJ2-7, with 7 bases lining up with TRBD2. The CDR3 runs 14 residues. The V and J ends lost 0 bases and 3 bases, in that order; junction bases with no gene match: 2. Germline assignment: CDR1 SGHDN and CDR2 FVKESK. CDR3 sequence: CASSQDGGIYEQYF. Here the CDR3 DNA reads TGTGCCAGCAGCCAAGACGGGGGGATCTACGAGCAGTACTTC.